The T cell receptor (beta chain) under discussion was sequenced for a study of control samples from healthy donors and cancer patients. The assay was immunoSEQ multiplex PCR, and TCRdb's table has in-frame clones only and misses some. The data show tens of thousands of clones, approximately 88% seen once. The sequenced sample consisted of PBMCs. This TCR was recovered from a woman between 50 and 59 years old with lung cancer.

Here the CDR3 DNA reads TGTGCCAGTAGTATAGTGGGACAGGGGAACACTGAAGCTTTCTTT. This encodes CASSIVGQGNTEAFF. The chain carries TRBV19 and TRBJ1-1; 9 bases align to TRBD1. The V gene's germline CDR1 is LNHDA and CDR2 SQIVND (reference sequence). V shed 1 base, J shed 1 base, and the junction held 1 base outside the gene matches. This CDR3 has 15 amino acids.